This T cell receptor (beta chain) is drawn from a study of CD8+ T cells in alopecia areata. In each case, RNA was isolated and then reverse transcribed into cDNA as the sequencing template. Measured with immunoSEQ multiplex PCR; TCRdb has only the in-frame clones, and not every one. The top ten clones hold under 1.5% of a sample with hundreds of thousands of clones, around 67% of them seen once. The CDR3 consists of 15 residues. The V gene's germline CDR1 is MNHEY and CDR2 SMNVEV (reference sequence). Trimming removed 4 bases at V and 6 bases at J, with 16 bases between. The clonotype originates from a human donor with alopecia areata. The sequenced sample was CD4+ T cells sorted from blood, obtained at week 0. This chain uses TRBV27 with TRBJ2-1; the D gene is possibly TRBD2 (6 bases). Here the CDR3 reads CASSSLPGLLNEQFF. The CDR3 DNA sequence: TGTGCCAGCAGTTCCTTACCGGGACTCCTCAATGAGCAGTTCTTC.